The present entry profiles one TCR beta chain with its context. Its specificity is not known. The study sampled nominally healthy donors, though unrecorded immune exposures were likely. The data originate from a study of cytomegalovirus exposure and HLA in healthy donors. Overall study results and limits: Upon later analysis, TCR association rates were observed to vary by HLA locus, being highest for DRB1 and lowest for HLA-C. Approximately 160 TCR beta chains were listed as cytomegalovirus-associated. Equally common other TCR beta chains were less clonally expanded than HLA-associated ones, a later analysis found.

PCR was performed using 60 Vbeta and 13 Jbeta primers. Clones were sequenced by immunoSEQ multiplex PCR, and TCRdb holds only the in-frame ones, with some missing. The sample carries about 190,000 clones, around three quarters recorded once. Per germline, CDR1 SNHLY and CDR2 FYNNEI. Trimming removed 2 bases from V and 6 bases from J; junction bases left unmatched: 9. The CDR3 sequence is 17 residues long. The receptor was isolated from a woman aged 18-29 years in good health and CMV-seronegative. Sample: PBMCs. J is TRBJ2-5 and V is TRBV2, with 13 bases fitting TRBD2. The CDR3 region has the DNA TGTGCCAGCAGTGAACCAAAGACTAGCGGGGGGTGGAAGACCCAGTACTTC. Translation: CASSEPKTSGGWKTQYF.